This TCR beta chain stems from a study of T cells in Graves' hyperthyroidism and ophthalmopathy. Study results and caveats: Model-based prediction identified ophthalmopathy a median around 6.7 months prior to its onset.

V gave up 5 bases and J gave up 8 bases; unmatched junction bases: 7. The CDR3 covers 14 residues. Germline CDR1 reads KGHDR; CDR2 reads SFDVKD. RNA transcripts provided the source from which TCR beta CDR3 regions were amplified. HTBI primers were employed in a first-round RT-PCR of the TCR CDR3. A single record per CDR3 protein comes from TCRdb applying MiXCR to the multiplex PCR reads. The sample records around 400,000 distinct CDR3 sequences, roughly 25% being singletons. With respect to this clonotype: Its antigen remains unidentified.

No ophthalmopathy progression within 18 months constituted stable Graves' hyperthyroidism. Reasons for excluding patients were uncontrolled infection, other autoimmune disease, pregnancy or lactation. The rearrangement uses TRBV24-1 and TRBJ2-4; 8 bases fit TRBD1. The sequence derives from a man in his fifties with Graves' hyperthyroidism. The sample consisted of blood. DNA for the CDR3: TGTGCCACCAGTGCCAGGGGCAGGGGGCACATTCAGTACTTC. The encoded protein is CATSARGRGHIQYF.